Each of the 18 T cell receptor beta chains below was sequenced from the same sample in a study of blood T cell repertoires in COVID-19. Method: immunoSEQ multiplex PCR; TCRdb's copy keeps in-frame clones and lacks some. The profile shows about 82,000 clones, almost 85% of them singletons. Sequences were obtained from peripheral blood. The receptors stem from a man aged 50 to 60 with active or convalescent COVID-19.

The chain recombines TRBV11-3 with TRBJ1-1, with D perhaps matching TRBD1 (5 bases). Germline V CDR1 and CDR2: SGHNT, YENEEA. The V end was cut by 0 bases, the J end by 4 bases, with 12 bases between. This CDR3 spans 15 amino acids. CDR3 region: CASSLDGGSGTEAFF. The CDR3 bases are TGTGCCAGCAGCTTAGACGGGGGTAGCGGCACTGAAGCTTTCTTT.

This chain uses TRBV7-8 with TRBJ1-3, with 8 positions matching TRBD1. This CDR3 has 15 amino acids. The trim removed 5 bases at V and 4 bases at J, leaving 7 bases unmatched. Germline V gene data show CDR1 as SGHVS and CDR2 as FQNEAQ. This chain's CDR3 is CASSIRQGPGNTIYF. CDR3 nucleotide sequence: TGTGCCAGCAGCATTAGACAGGGGCCCGGAAACACCATATATTTT.

The chain has TRBV7-2 and TRBJ2-7; 10 bases line up with TRBD2. V dropped 0 bases and J dropped 2; count of bases not matched to a gene: 10. Germline V gene sequence: CDR1 SGHTA, CDR2 FQGNSA. This CDR3 comprises 18 residues. The CDR3, as DNA: TGTGCCAGCAGCTTAGCGCCTACTAGCGGGGTGCTGGCCTACGAGCAGTACTTC. As protein: CASSLAPTSGVLAYEQYF.

This clone was seen once. This chain joins TRBV5-1 and TRBJ2-1; 11 nucleotides line up with TRBD2. V was clipped by 4 bases and J by 1 base; unmatched bases: 4. Per germline, CDR1 SGHRS and CDR2 YFSETQ. This CDR3 has 16 amino acids. The CDR3 DNA reads as TGCGCCAGCAGCCGTAGCGGGGGGGCTTCCTACAATGAGCAGTTCTTC. Translating gives CASSRSGGASYNEQFF.

J is TRBJ2-7 and V is TRBV3-1 (or the pseudogene TRBV3-2); TRBD2 matches at 9 bases. The CDR3 is 18 amino acids. J lost 2 bases, V lost 1 base, and 12 bases had no gene match. Germline CDR1 is LGHDT and CDR2 is YNNKEL (reference sequence). For the CDR3, the DNA is TGTGCCAGCAGCCAAGCAGCGGGCGGGGGGGGACGCCCCTACGAGCAGTACTTC. Protein: CASSQAAGGGGRPYEQYF.

This rearrangement joins TRBV6-5 to TRBJ2-3, with 8 bases matching TRBD2. The CDR3 has 15 residues. The germline gives CDR1 MNHEY, CDR2 SVGAGI. V lost 8 bases, J lost 4 bases, and 11 bases stayed unmatched. The CDR3 is CASRGGLAGADTQYF. In nucleotides, the CDR3 is TGTGCCAGCCGCGGAGGACTAGCCGGGGCAGATACGCAGTATTTT.

CDR3 coding DNA: TGTGCCAGCACCCCGGACAGCAATTCACCCCTCCACTTT. Translation: CASTPDSNSPLHF. V is TRBV6-2 or TRBV6-3 and J is TRBJ1-6; a weak D match, TRBD1 (6 bases). There are 13 residues in the CDR3. Germline V lookup: CDR1 MNHEY, CDR2 SVGEGT. Trimming removed 7 bases from V and 7 bases from J, with 11 bases in between.

The chain uses TRBV14 and TRBJ2-2; 10 bases agree with TRBD2. CDR3 length equals 16 residues. With 1 base clipped from V and 4 bases from J, the junction kept 3 bases outside the gene matches. Germline V gives CDR1 SGHDN, CDR2 FVKESK. CDR3 amino acids: CASSQVSGGSTGELFF. CDR3 coding DNA: TGTGCCAGCAGCCAAGTTAGCGGGGGGAGCACCGGGGAGCTGTTTTTT.

This clone has just a few counts. The gene calls are TRBV5-4 and TRBJ1-6, with 12 bases lining up with TRBD1. The CDR3 consists of 15 residues. Trimming took 4 bases from V and 7 from J; bases not matched to a gene: 3. Germline CDR1 and CDR2: SGHNT and YYREEE (reference sequence). For the CDR3, the DNA is TGTGCCAGCAGCCCGGGGACAGGGGGCAATTCACCCCTCCACTTT. It is translated as CASSPGTGGNSPLHF. The full variable domain, with the rest looked up from reference TRBV5-4 and TRBJ1-6, is ETGVTQSPTHLIKTRGQQVTLRCSSQSGHNTVSWYQQALGQGPQFIFQYYREEENGRGNFPPRFSGLQFPNYSSELNVNALELDDSALYLCASSPGTGGNSPLHFGNGTRLTVT.

This chain joins TRBV4-1 and TRBJ2-7, with D possibly TRBD1 on 5 matching bases. The CDR3 extends over 14 amino acids. The germline V gene encodes CDR1 MGHRA and CDR2 YSYEKL. Deletions cut 6 bases from V and 0 bases from J, with 12 bases between. CDR3 residues: CASRATEFSYEQYF. CDR3 DNA: TGCGCCAGCAGGGCGACAGAATTCTCCTACGAGCAGTACTTC.

The chain uses TRBV28 and TRBJ1-6; 10 nucleotides align to TRBD1. The CDR3 is 18 amino acids. The V segment lost 6 bases and the J segment 5 bases; nucleotides outside the gene matches: 13. Germline V lookup: CDR1 MDHEN, CDR2 SYDVKM. The CDR3 bases are TGTGCCAGCAGCCCTCCTCCGGGACAGGGGTCGGATAATTCACCCCTCCACTTT. Encoded protein: CASSPPPGQGSDNSPLHF.

This chain connects TRBV5-1 to TRBJ2-5, with 7 positions matching TRBD2. V shed 4 bases and J 4 bases; nucleotides not matched to a gene: 1. CDR3 length: 12 residues. CDR1 is SGHRS, CDR2 YFSETQ, per germline. This CDR3 is CASSGRGETQYF. The CDR3, as DNA: TGCGCCAGCAGCGGGAGGGGAGAGACCCAGTACTTC.

The chain recombines TRBV28 with TRBJ1-1; D unresolved. The CDR3 contains 11 residues. V was clipped by 3 bases and J by 11 bases, with 10 bases between them. CDR1 is MDHEN, CDR2 SYDVKM, per germline. CDR3 in DNA: TGTGCCAGCAGTTTCAAGGCTAGGGCTTTCTTT. This translates into CASSFKARAFF.

CDR3 in DNA: TGTGCCAGCAGCCCCCTGGACAGCTCTGGAAACACCATATATTTT. The encoded protein is CASSPLDSSGNTIYF. The chain recombines TRBV14 with TRBJ1-3, with a tentative D call TRBD1 (6 bases). Per germline, CDR1 SGHDN and CDR2 FVKESK. This CDR3 spans 15 amino acids. The germline V and J ends were trimmed by 4 bases and 0 bases, with 10 bases remaining between them.

V usage is TRBV7-2 and J usage is TRBJ2-2; 8 bases are a match to TRBD1. Germline V gene sequence: CDR1 SGHTA, CDR2 FQGNSA. Trimming cost V 3 bases and J 6 bases; bases outside gene matches: 3. The CDR3 consists of 14 residues. This CDR3 reads CASSLDRVSGELFF. DNA for the CDR3: TGTGCCAGCAGCTTGGACAGGGTGTCCGGGGAGCTGTTTTTT.

CDR3 residues: CASSLDGTSLVREQFF. In nucleotides, the CDR3 is TGCGCCAGCAGCTTGGATGGGACTAGCTTAGTTCGGGAGCAGTTCTTC. The V gene is TRBV5-1, the J gene TRBJ2-1; TRBD2 agrees at 9 bases. V was clipped by 0 bases and J by 10 bases; unmatched bases: 11. Germline lookup yields CDR1 SGHRS and CDR2 YFSETQ. CDR3 length: 16 residues.

The V and J genes are TRBV2 and TRBJ2-7; tentative D call: TRBD2 (5 bases). Germline CDR1 and CDR2: SNHLY and FYNNEI. Trimming took 4 bases from V and 7 from J, leaving 14 bases between them. This CDR3 region has 13 residues. The CDR3 DNA sequence: TGTGCCAGCAGTGGGAGCACGGGAAATGAGCAGTACTTC. Protein sequence: CASSGSTGNEQYF.

A remark on this clone: Other nucleotide sequences from this sample produce the same CDR3. This chain connects TRBV3-1 (or the pseudogene TRBV3-2) to TRBJ1-5; TRBD1 aligns across 8 bases. From germline, CDR1 is LGHDT and CDR2 YNNKEL (reference sequence). The CDR3 contains 14 residues. V lost 4 bases to trimming and J lost 7 bases; unmatched junction nucleotides: 6. Here the CDR3 DNA reads TGTGCCAGCAGCCTAGGACAGGGAGGGCAGCCCCAGCATTTT. Its protein is CASSLGQGGQPQHF.